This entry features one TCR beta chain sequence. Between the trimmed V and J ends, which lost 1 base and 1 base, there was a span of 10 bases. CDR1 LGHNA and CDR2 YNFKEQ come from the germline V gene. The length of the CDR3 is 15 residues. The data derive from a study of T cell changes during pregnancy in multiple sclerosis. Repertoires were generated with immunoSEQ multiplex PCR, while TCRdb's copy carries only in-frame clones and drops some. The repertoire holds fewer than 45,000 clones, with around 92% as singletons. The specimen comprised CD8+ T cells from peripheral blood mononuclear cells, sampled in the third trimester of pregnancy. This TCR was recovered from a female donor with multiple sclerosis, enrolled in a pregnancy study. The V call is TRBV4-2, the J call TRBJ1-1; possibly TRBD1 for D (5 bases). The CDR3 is CASSQVLGANTEAFF. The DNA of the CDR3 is TGTGCCAGCAGCCAAGTGTTAGGGGCGAACACTGAAGCTTTCTTT.